Below, one T cell receptor (beta chain) is given with its context. The target antigen is unknown. The data belong to a study of siplizumab effects on memory and regulatory T cells. Findings and caveats of the study: The study found that siplizumab significantly reduced alloreactive sequences traceable to unstimulated CD4+ memory cells.

TCRdb's table, derived via immunoSEQ multiplex PCR, lists solely in-frame clones and lacks some. The repertoire includes approximately 100,000 clones, 91% of them detected once, and about 2.4% sits in the top ten. The CDR3 is 15 residues long. V dropped 4 bases and J dropped 2; count of bases not matched to a gene: 4. Germline loops: CDR1 MNHNS, CDR2 SASEGT. This chain links TRBV6-1 with TRBJ2-3, with 9 bases fitting TRBD2. The TCR sequence derives from a human donor in good health. Some clones in this sample may be carry-over from other donors' samples. Source material: CD4+ T cells sorted from blood. The CDR3 here is CASSGAGGTTDTQYF. The DNA for the CDR3 is TGTGCCAGCAGTGGGGCGGGAGGGACCACAGATACGCAGTATTTT.